These 17 T cell receptor beta chains originate from one sample sequenced in a study of T cells in Graves' hyperthyroidism and ophthalmopathy. TCR beta CDR3 region amplification was performed from RNA transcripts. The HTBI set primed first-round TCR CDR3 RT-PCR. One entry per CDR3 protein, called by TCRdb with MiXCR from the multiplex PCR reads. The sample has more than 300,000 distinct CDR3 sequences, about 14% seen once. The sequencing sample was made of blood. The receptor source for this set is a woman younger than 45 with Graves' hyperthyroidism.

The chain is built from TRBV4-1 and TRBJ1-2, with TRBD1 identical over 10 bases. The length of the CDR3 is 18 residues. J was trimmed by 1 base and V by 1 base; bases with no gene match: 9. CDR1 is MGHRA, CDR2 YSYEKL, per germline. CDR3 region: CASSQVRDRGPLNYGYTF. The CDR3 nucleotides read TGCGCCAGCAGCCAAGTTAGGGACAGGGGTCCCCTTAACTATGGCTACACCTTC.

This clonotype occurred many times. This rearrangement joins TRBV2 to TRBJ1-4; D is unresolved. Between the trimmed V and J ends, which lost 6 bases and 1 base, there was a span of 6 bases. The CDR3 contains 13 residues. CDR1 SNHLY and CDR2 FYNNEI come from the germline V gene. CDR3 in DNA: TGTGCCAGCAGCTTGGGAACTAATGAAAAACTGTTTTTT. It is translated as CASSLGTNEKLFF.

This clonotype showed up many times. The genes are TRBV27 and TRBJ2-1; 12 positions match TRBD2. CDR1 MNHEY and CDR2 SMNVEV come from the germline V gene (reference sequence). Trimming took 6 bases from V and 10 from J; bases not matched to a gene: 13. The length of the CDR3 is 16 residues. The CDR3 nucleotides read TGTGCCAGCAGGCTAGCGGGAGGGTTTTTCCCGAGCGAGCAGTTCTTC. Its translation: CASRLAGGFFPSEQFF.

In its sample, this clonotype was seen many times. This rearrangement joins TRBV6-1 to TRBJ1-1; D is unresolved. Per germline, CDR1 MNHNS and CDR2 SASEGT. Trimming took 5 bases from V and 1 from J, leaving 17 bases between them. CDR3 size: 16 residues. The CDR3 coding sequence is TGTGCCAGCAGTCGAACAAATGACGGAGGGAACACTGAAGCTTTCTTT. It specifies CASSRTNDGGNTEAFF.

This clonotype was seen ten or more times. J is TRBJ2-3 and V is TRBV28; 7 nucleotides line up with TRBD1. Germline values: CDR1 MDHEN, CDR2 SYDVKM. The CDR3 extends over 16 amino acids. Trimming cost V 5 bases and J 0 bases; bases outside gene matches: 8. DNA of the CDR3: TGTGCCAGCAGTCGATCTTCGGACAGGAGCACAGATACGCAGTATTTT. Translation gives CASSRSSDRSTDTQYF.

This clonotype occurred many times. The chain joins TRBV2 to TRBJ2-5, with 10 bases fitting TRBD1. Germline V gene sequence: CDR1 SNHLY, CDR2 FYNNEI. J gave up 7 bases and V 0 bases, and 8 bases lay outside the gene matches. The CDR3 runs 16 residues. The DNA for the CDR3 is TGTGCCAGCAGTGAAGCGCTGACAGGGGGCGAGGTGACCCAGTACTTC. Translated, it gives CASSEALTGGEVTQYF.

This clonotype was detected only a few times. No conserved phenylalanine or tryptophan is present at the end of the CDR3, so a read error is the likely explanation. This chain links TRBV12-3 or TRBV12-4 with TRBJ2-1; D remains unclear. The CDR3 spans 10 residues. Trimming removed 6 bases from V and 7 bases from J, with 4 bases in between. The CDR3 sequence: CASRGNEQFS. The CDR3 nucleotides are TGTGCCAGCAGGGGAAATGAGCAGTTCTCC.

This chain links TRBV7-9 with TRBJ2-7, with TRBD2 matching 9 bases. The CDR3 consists of 13 residues. The J segment lost 4 bases and the V segment lost 10 bases, leaving 8 bases of the junction unmatched. CDR1 and CDR2 from the germline V gene are SEHNR and FQNEAQ (reference sequence). For the CDR3, the DNA is TGTGCCACCGAGACTAGCGGAGGGTACGAGCAGTACTTC. This sequence encodes CATETSGGYEQYF.

V is TRBV20-1 and J is TRBJ2-3, with 8 bases matching TRBD1. The CDR3 length is 16 residues. Losses at the gene ends were 1 base for V and 0 bases for J; bases not matched to a gene: 6. Looked up from germline, CDR1 is DFQATT and CDR2 is SNEGSKA (reference sequence). The CDR3 nucleotides read TGCAGTGCTAGAGCTCCCCGGACAGGGAGCACAGATACGCAGTATTTT. Protein: CSARAPRTGSTDTQYF.

In its sample, this clonotype was seen a few times. The rearrangement links TRBV6-5 to TRBJ2-1; TRBD2 matches at 10 bases. J gave up 14 bases and V 0 bases, and 4 bases lay outside the gene matches. The germline V gene has CDR1 MNHEY and CDR2 SVGAGI. The CDR3 has 13 residues. CDR3 bases: TGTGCCAGCAGTTACTCGATGGGGACTAGCGAGTTCTTC. This translates into CASSYSMGTSEFF.

This clonotype was observed at least ten times. The J gene is TRBJ2-2, the V gene TRBV30; unclear D gene. The CDR3 covers 14 residues. CDR1 and CDR2 from the germline V gene are GTSNPN and SVGIG (reference sequence). Between the trimmed V and J ends, which lost 0 bases and 5 bases, there was a span of 10 bases. This chain's CDR3 is CAWSVLVGTGELFF. Written as DNA, the CDR3 is TGTGCCTGGAGTGTATTAGTGGGAACCGGGGAGCTGTTTTTT. Together with reference TRBV30 and TRBJ2-2, the CDR3 gives the full variable domain: SQTIHQWPATLVQPVGSPLSLECTVEGTSNPNLYWYRQAAGRGLQLLFYSVGIGQISSEVPQNLSASRPQDRQFILSSKKLLLSDSGFYLCAWSVLVGTGELFFGEGSRLTVL.

This clonotype has ten or more counts. V and J are TRBV2 and TRBJ2-7; D is tentatively TRBD1 or TRBD2 (5 bases each). CDR3 length: 14 amino acids. The germline V gene has CDR1 SNHLY and CDR2 FYNNEI. With 9 bases removed from V and 3 bases from J, the gap between germline ends came to 18 bases. The CDR3 DNA reads TGTGCCAGTGTTGGCACCCGGGGCGGCTACGAGCAGTACTTC. Translating it yields CASVGTRGGYEQYF.

The chain couples TRBV20-1 to TRBJ1-6, with D unresolved. V lost 2 bases and J 3 bases, leaving 17 bases between the germline ends. Germline V gives CDR1 DFQATT, CDR2 SNEGSKA (reference sequence). CDR3 size: 17 residues. CDR3 in DNA: TGCAGTGCTAGACCAAATTCGGACCGGTTCTATAATTCACCCCTCCACTTT. This translates into CSARPNSDRFYNSPLHF.

This clonotype appeared a few times. The V call is TRBV7-9, the J call TRBJ1-2; D is possibly TRBD1 (5 bases). Trimming shortened V by 4 bases and J by 7 bases, and 13 bases separated the two germline ends. This CDR3 spans 13 amino acids. The germline gives CDR1 SEHNR, CDR2 FQNEAQ (reference sequence). Written as DNA, the CDR3 is TGTGCCAGCAGCTGGGACGGTGGAGGTGGCTACACCTTC. This codes for CASSWDGGGGYTF. Full variable domain (outside the CDR3, taken from reference TRBV7-9 and TRBJ1-2): DTGVSQNPRHKITKRGQNVTFRCDPISEHNRLYWYRQTLGQGPEFLTYFQNEAQLEKSRLLSDRFSAERPKGSFSTLEIQRTEQGDSAMYLCASSWDGGGGYTFGSGTRLTVV.

The sample holds many counts of this clonotype. V and J are TRBV6-1 and TRBJ2-1; 7 positions match TRBD1. V shed 10 bases and J 9 bases; nucleotides not matched to a gene: 15. The CDR3 covers 14 residues. Germline CDR1 MNHNS, CDR2 SASEGT. CDR3 bases: TGTGCCACTACAGGGGTACAGGGGAGCGGTGAGCAGTTCTTC. Protein sequence: CATTGVQGSGEQFF.

The sample holds many counts of this clonotype. This chain connects TRBV10-3 to TRBJ2-2; 7 bases match TRBD2. This CDR3 is 16 amino acids long. Germline-derived CDR1 and CDR2 are ENHRY and SYGVKD. The ends lost 4 bases at V and 3 bases at J; junction bases unmatched: 8. CDR3 sequence (DNA): TGTGCCATCAGTGGGAAGCGGGATGGGGACACCGGGGAGCTGTTTTTT. This gives the protein CAISGKRDGDTGELFF.

This clonotype was observed many times. The rearrangement uses TRBV20-1 and TRBJ2-1; D not certain. Trimming shortened V by 1 base and J by 9 bases, and 13 bases separated the two germline ends. This CDR3 contains 13 residues. CDR1 is DFQATT, CDR2 SNEGSKA, per germline (reference sequence). CDR3 residues: CSARAPPLVEQFF. The CDR3 region has the DNA TGCAGTGCTAGAGCCCCGCCCTTGGTTGAGCAGTTCTTC.